This T cell receptor beta chain was sequenced for a study of T-cell memory formation after mild COVID-19. Regarding the study as a whole: The main location of contracting CD4+ clones was CM and EM, and that of contracting CD8+ clones was EMRA. Proof of SARS-CoV-2 specificity was absent for the second-wave clones that crested on day 37.

Regarding this clonotype: Its antigen is not identified.

TCRdb reprocessed the 5' RACE reads with MiXCR, giving one entry per CDR3 protein. The sample comprises about 140,000 distinct CDR3 sequences, 11% to 15% of which are singletons, and about 29% rests with the top ten. CDR1 and CDR2 from the germline V gene are SEHNR and FQNEAQ (reference sequence). V was pared by 7 bases and J by 6 bases, with 2 bases of the junction left unmatched. The length of the CDR3 is 12 residues. Sequencing was done on a sample of PBMCs or a T cell subset sorted from them (not recorded which). This chain links TRBV7-9 with TRBJ2-1, with 8 bases lining up with TRBD1. This receptor was identified in an adult woman who had mild COVID-19 (a few samples of this study predate the infection). Cell type and time point are not known. CDR3 region: CASKTGVNEQFF. In DNA form, the CDR3 reads TGTGCCAGCAAGACAGGGGTCAATGAGCAGTTCTTC.